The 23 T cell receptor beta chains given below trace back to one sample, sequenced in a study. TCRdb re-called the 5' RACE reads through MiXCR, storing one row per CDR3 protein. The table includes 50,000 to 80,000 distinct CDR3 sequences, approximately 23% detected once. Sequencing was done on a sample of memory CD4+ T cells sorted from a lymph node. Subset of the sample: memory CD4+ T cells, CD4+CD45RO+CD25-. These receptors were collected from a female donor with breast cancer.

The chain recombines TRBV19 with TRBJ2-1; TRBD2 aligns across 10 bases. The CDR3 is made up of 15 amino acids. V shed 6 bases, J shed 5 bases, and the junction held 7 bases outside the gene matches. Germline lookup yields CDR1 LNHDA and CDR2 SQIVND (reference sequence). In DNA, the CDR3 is TGTGCCAGTAGGCTTAGCGGGGGGCTTCACAATGAGCAGTTCTTC. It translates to CASRLSGGLHNEQFF. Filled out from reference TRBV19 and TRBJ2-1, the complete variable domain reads DGGITQSPKYLFRKEGQNVTLSCEQNLNHDAMYWYRQDPGQGLRLIYYSQIVNDFQKGDIAEGYSVSREKKESFPLTVTSAQKNPTAFYLCASRLSGGLHNEQFFGPGTRLTVL.

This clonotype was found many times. This CDR3 is CSASEPTNYGYTF. The CDR3 DNA reads as TGCAGTGCTAGTGAGCCTACTAACTATGGCTACACCTTC. This sequence joins TRBV20-1 and TRBJ1-2, with D hard to call. V lost 3 bases and J 0 bases, leaving 8 bases between the germline ends. This CDR3 is 13 amino acids long. CDR1 and CDR2 (germline): DFQATT, SNEGSKA (reference sequence).

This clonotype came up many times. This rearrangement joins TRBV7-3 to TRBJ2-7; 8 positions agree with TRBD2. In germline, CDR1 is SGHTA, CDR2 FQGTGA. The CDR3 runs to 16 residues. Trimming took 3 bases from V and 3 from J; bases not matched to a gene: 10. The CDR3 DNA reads TGTGCCAGCAGCTTGCTTATAAGCGGGAGTTTCTACGAGCAGTACTTC. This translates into CASSLLISGSFYEQYF.

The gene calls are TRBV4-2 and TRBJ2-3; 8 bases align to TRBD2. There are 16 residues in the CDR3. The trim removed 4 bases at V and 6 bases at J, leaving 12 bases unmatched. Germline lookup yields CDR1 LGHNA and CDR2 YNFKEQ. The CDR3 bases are TGTGCCAGCAGCCCAGAGTCGGCGGGGGGAGCGGATACGCAGTATTTT. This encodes CASSPESAGGADTQYF.

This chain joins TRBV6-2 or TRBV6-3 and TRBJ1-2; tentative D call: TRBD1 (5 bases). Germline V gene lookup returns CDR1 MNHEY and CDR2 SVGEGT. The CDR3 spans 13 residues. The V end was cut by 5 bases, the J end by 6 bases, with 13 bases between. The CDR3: CASSTGTANGYTF. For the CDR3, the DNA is TGTGCCAGCAGTACCGGGACCGCTAATGGCTACACCTTC.

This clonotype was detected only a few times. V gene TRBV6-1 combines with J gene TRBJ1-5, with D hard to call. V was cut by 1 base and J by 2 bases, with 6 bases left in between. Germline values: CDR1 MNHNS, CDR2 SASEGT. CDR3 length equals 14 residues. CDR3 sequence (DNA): TGTGCCAGCAGTGAAGGCTTGGGCAATCAGCCCCAGCATTTT. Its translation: CASSEGLGNQPQHF.

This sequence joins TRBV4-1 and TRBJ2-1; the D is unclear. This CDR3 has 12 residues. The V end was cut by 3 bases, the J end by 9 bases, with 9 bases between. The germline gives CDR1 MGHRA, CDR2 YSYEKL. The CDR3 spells CASSQQLREQFF. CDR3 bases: TGCGCCAGCAGCCAGCAGTTGCGTGAGCAGTTCTTC.

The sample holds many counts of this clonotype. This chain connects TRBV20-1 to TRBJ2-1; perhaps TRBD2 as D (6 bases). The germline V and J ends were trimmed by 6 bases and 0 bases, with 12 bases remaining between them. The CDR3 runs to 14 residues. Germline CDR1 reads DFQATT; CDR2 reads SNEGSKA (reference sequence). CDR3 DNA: TGCAGTGCCATAGCGGAAAGCTCCTACAATGAGCAGTTCTTC. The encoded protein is CSAIAESSYNEQFF.

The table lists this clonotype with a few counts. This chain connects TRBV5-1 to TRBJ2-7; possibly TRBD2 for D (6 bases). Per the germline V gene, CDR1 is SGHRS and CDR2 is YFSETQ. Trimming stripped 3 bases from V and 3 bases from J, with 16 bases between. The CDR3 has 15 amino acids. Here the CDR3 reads CASSSGVTRHYEQYF. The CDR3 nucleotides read TGCGCCAGCAGCTCGGGGGTTACCAGGCACTACGAGCAGTACTTC.

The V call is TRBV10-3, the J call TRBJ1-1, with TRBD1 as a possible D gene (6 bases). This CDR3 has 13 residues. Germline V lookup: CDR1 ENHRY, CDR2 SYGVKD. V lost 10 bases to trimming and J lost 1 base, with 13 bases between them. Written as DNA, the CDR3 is TGTGCCACAGGGGATCAGGCGAACACTGAAGCTTTCTTT. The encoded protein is CATGDQANTEAFF.

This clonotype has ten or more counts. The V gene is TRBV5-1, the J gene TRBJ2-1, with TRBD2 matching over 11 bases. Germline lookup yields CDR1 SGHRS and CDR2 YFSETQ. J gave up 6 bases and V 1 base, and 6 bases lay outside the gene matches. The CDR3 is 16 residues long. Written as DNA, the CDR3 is TGCGCCAGCAGCTTGTTCTTCGGGACTAGCGGCAATGAGCAGTTCTTC. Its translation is CASSLFFGTSGNEQFF.

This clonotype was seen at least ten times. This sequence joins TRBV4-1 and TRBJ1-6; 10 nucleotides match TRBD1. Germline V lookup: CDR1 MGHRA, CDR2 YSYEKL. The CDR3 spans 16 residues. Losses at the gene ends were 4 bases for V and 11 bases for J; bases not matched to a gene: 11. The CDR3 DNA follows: TGCGCCAGCAGCCGAATCGTCGACAGGGGGCATCCACCCCTCCACTTT. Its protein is CASSRIVDRGHPPLHF.

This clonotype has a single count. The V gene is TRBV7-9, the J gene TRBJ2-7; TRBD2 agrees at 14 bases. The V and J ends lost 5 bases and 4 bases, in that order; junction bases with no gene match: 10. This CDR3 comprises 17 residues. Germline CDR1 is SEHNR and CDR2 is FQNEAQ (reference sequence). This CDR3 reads CASSEMGLAGDRYEQYF. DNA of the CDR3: TGTGCCAGCAGCGAAATGGGACTAGCGGGAGATAGGTACGAGCAGTACTTC.

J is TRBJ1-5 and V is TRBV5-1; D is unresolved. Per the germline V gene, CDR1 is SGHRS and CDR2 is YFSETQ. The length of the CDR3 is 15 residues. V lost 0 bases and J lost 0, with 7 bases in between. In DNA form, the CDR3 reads TGCGCCAGCAGCTTGGATGGCTATAGCAATCAGCCCCAGCATTTT. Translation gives CASSLDGYSNQPQHF.

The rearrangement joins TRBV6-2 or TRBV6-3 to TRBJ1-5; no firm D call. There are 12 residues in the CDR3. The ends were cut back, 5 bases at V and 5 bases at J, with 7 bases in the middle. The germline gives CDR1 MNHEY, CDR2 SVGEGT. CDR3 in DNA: TGTGCCAGCAGTCGTCCTCATCAGCCCCAGCATTTT. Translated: CASSRPHQPQHF.

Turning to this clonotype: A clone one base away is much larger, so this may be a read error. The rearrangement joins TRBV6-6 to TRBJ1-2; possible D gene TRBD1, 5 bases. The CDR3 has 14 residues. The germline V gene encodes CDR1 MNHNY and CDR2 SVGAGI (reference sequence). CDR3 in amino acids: CASSFPDSNYGFTF. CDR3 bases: TGTGCCAGCAGTTTTCCCGACAGCAACTATGGCTTCACCTTC.

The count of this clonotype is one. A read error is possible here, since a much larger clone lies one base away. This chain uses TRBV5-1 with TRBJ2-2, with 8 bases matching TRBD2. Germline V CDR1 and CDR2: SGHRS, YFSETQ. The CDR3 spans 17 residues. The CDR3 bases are TGCGCCAGCAGCTTGGAACTAGCGGCGCCGAACACCGGGGAGCTGGTTTTT. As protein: CASSLELAAPNTGELVF. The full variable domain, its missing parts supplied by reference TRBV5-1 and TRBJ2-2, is KAGVTQTPRYLIKTRGQQVTLSCSPISGHRSVSWYQQTPGQGLQFLFEYFSETQRNKGNFPGRFSGRQFSNSRSEMNVSTLELGDSALYLCASSLELAAPNTGELVFGEGSRLTVL.

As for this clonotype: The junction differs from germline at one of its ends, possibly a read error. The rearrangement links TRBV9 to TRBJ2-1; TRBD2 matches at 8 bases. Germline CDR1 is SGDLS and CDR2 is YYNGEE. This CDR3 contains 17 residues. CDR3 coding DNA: TGTGCCAGCAGCGTTCACACGGGGACTAGTTTGAATAATGAGCGGTTCTTC. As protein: CASSVHTGTSLNNERFF. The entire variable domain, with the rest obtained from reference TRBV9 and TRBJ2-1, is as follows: DSGVTQTPKHLITATGQRVTLRCSPRSGDLSVYWYQQSLDQGLQFLIQYYNGEERAKGNILERFSAQQFPDLHSELNLSSLELGDSALYFCASSVHTGTSLNNERFFGPGTRLTVL.

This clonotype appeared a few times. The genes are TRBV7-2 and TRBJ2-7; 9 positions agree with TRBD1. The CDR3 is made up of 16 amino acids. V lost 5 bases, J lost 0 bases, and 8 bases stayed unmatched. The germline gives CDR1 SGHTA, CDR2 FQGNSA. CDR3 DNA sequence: TGTGCCAGCAGCCGGTTCGGGACAGGGCGCTCCTACGAGCAGTACTTC. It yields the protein CASSRFGTGRSYEQYF.

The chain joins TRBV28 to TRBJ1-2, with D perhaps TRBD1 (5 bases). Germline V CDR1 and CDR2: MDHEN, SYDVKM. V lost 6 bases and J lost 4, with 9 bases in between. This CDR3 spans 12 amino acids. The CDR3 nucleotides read TGTGCCAGCAGGGGGCGGTTCTATGGCTACACCTTC. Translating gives CASRGRFYGYTF.

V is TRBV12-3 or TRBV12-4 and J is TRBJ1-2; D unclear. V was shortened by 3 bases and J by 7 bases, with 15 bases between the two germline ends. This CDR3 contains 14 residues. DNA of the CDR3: TGTGCCAGCAGTTTCGACGGGCGAGTCTCTGGCTACACCTTC. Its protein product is CASSFDGRVSGYTF.

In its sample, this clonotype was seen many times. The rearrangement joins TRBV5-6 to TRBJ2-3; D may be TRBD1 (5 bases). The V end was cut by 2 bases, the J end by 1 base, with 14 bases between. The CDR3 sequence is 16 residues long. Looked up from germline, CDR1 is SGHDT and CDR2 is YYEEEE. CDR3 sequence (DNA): TGTGCCAGCAGCTTTCTACAGGTTGGAGGCACAGATACGCAGTATTTT. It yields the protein CASSFLQVGGTDTQYF.

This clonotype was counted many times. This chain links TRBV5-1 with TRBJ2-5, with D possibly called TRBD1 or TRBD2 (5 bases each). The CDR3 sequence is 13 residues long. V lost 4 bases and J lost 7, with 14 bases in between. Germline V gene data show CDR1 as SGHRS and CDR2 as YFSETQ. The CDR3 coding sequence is TGCGCCAGCAGCGACACGTTTGGGGGGACCCAGTACTTC. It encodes CASSDTFGGTQYF.